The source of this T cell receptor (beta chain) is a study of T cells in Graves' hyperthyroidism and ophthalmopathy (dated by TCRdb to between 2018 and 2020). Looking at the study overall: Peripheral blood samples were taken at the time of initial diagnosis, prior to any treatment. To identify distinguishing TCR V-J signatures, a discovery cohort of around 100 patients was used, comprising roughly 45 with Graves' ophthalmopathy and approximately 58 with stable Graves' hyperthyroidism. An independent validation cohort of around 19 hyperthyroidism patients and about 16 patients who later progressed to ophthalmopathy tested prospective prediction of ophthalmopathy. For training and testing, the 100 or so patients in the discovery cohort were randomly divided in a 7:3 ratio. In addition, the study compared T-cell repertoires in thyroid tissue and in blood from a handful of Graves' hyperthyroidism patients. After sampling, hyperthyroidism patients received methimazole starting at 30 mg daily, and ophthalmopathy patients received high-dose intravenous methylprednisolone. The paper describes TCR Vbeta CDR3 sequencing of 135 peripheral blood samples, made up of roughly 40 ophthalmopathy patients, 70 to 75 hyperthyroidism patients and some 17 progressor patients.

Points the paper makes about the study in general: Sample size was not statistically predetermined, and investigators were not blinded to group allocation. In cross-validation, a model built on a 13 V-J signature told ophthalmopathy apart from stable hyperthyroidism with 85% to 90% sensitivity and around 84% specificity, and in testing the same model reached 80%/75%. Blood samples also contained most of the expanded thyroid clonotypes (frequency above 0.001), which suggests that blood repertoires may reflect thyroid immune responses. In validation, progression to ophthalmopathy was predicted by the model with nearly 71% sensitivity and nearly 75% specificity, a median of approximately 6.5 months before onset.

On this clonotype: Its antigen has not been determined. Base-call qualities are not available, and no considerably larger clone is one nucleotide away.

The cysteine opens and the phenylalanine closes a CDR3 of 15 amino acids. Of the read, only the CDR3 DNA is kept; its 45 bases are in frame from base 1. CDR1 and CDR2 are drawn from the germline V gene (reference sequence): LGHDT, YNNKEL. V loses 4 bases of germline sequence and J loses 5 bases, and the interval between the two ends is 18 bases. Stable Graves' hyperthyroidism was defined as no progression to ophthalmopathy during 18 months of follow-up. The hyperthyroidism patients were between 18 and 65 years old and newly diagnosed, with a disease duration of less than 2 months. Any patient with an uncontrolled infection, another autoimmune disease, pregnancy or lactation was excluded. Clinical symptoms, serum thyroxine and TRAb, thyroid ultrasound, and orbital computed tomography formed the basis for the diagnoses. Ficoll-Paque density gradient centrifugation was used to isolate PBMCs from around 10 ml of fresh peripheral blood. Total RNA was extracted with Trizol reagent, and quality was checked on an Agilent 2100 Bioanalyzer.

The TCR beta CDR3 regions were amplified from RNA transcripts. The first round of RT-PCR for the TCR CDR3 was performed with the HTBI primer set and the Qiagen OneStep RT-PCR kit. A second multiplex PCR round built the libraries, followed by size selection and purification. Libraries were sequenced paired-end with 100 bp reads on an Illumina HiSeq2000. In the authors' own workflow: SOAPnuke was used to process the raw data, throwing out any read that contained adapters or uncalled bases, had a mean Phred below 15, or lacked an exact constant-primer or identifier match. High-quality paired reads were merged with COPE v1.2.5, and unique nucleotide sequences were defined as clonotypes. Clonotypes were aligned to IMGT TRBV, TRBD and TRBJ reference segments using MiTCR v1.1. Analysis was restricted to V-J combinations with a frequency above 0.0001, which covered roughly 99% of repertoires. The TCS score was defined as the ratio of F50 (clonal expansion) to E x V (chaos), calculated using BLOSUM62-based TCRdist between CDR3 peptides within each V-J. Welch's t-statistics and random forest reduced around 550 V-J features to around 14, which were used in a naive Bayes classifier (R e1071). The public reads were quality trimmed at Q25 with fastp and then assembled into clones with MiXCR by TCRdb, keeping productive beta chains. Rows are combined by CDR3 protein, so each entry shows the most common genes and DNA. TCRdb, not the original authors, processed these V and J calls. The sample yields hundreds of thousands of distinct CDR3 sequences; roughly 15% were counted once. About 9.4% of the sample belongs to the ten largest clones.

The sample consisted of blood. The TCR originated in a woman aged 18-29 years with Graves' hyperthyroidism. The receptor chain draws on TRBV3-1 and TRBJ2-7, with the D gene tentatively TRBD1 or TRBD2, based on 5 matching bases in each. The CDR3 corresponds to CASSPFGGLIDEQYF. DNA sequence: TGTGCCAGCAGCCCCTTTGGGGGTCTTATCGACGAGCAGTACTTC.